Below, 32 T cell receptor beta chains from the same sample are listed, as sequenced in a study of CD8 T cells in Susac syndrome. RNA totalling roughly 0.45 to 1 ug underwent reverse transcription with random hexamers. TCRdb processed the immunoSEQ multiplex PCR reads anew with MiXCR; each CDR3 protein has one entry. The sample holds 150,000 to 200,000 distinct CDR3 sequences, 85% to 95% seen once. The sample consisted of CD4+ T cells from PBMCs. These receptors were obtained from a human donor in good health.

V gene TRBV29-1 combines with J gene TRBJ2-5; D is uncertain. V gave up 6 bases and J gave up 2 bases, with 13 bases separating them. Looked up from germline, CDR1 is SQVTM and CDR2 is ANQGSEA. The CDR3 length is 13 residues. Here the CDR3 DNA reads TGCAGCGTCGCCCGCAGTGATCAAGAGACCCAGTACTTC. Translated, it gives CSVARSDQETQYF. Supplemented by reference TRBV29-1 and TRBJ2-5, the full variable domain reads SAVISQKPSRDICQRGTSLTIQCQVDSQVTMMFWYRQQPGQSLTLIATANQGSEATYESGFVIDKFPISRPNLTFSTLTVSNMSPEDSSIYLCSVARSDQETQYFGPGTRLLVL.

The genes are TRBV9 and TRBJ2-4; maybe TRBD1 (7 bases). CDR1 and CDR2 from the germline V gene are SGDLS and YYNGEE. V lost 0 bases and J lost 8, with 12 bases in between. This CDR3 comprises 14 residues. CDR3 bases: TGTGCCAGCAGCGTAGGCCAGGGGGGTTACATTCAGTACTTC. The encoded protein is CASSVGQGGYIQYF.

V gene TRBV27 combines with J gene TRBJ1-5, with unresolved D. CDR1 is MNHEY and CDR2 is SMNVEV in the germline V gene (reference sequence). The CDR3 has 15 residues. Trimming cost V 1 base and J 0 bases, with 7 bases left between them. The CDR3 is CASSLWVGSNQPQHF. CDR3 nucleotides: TGTGCCAGCAGTTTATGGGTTGGTAGCAATCAGCCCCAGCATTTT.

The V call is TRBV3-1, the J call TRBJ2-3; possible D gene TRBD2, 5 bases. Trimming pared 3 bases from V and 6 bases from J, leaving 7 bases between. The CDR3 has 12 residues. Germline CDR1 and CDR2: LGHDT and YNNKEL (reference sequence). The CDR3 bases are TGTGCCAGCAGCCATTCGGGGGATACGCAGTATTTT. Amino acid sequence: CASSHSGDTQYF.

The sample holds one count of this clonotype. The chain uses TRBV25-1 and TRBJ2-7; no clear D. The CDR3 has 11 amino acids. V was shortened by 4 bases and J by 6 bases, with 7 bases between the two germline ends. Germline loops: CDR1 MGHDK, CDR2 SYGVNS. The CDR3 nucleotides read TGTGCCAGCAGTGCTCTGAGCGAGCAGTACTTC. Protein product: CASSALSEQYF.

This clonotype was seen once. The V call is TRBV2, the J call TRBJ2-7, with 7 nucleotides matching TRBD2. The CDR3 runs 13 residues. V shed 6 bases, J shed 3 bases, and the junction held 5 bases outside the gene matches. Germline V gives CDR1 SNHLY, CDR2 FYNNEI. The CDR3 loop is CASRSIAGYEQYF. In DNA form, the CDR3 reads TGTGCCAGCAGGAGCATAGCGGGCTACGAGCAGTACTTC.

A note on this clonotype: One junction end does not reproduce the germline sequence, and a read error may be involved. The genes are TRBV5-1 and TRBJ1-4; D unresolved. Per the germline V gene, CDR1 is SGHRS and CDR2 is YFSETQ. The CDR3 loop spans 14 amino acids. CDR3 nucleotides: TGCGCCAGCAGTTTGGACTCAACTAATGAAAAACTGTTTTTT. Translation: CASSLDSTNEKLFF.

This chain connects TRBV12-5 to TRBJ1-1; D gene ambiguous. The V end was cut by 2 bases, the J end by 8 bases, with 6 bases between. CDR1 LGHNT and CDR2 FRNRAP come from the germline V gene. The CDR3 sequence is 11 residues long. CDR3 residues: CASGLNREAFF. CDR3 DNA: TGTGCTAGTGGTTTGAACCGCGAAGCTTTCTTT.

This clonotype was picked up one time. The chain links TRBV7-2 to TRBJ2-1, with TRBD2 as a possible D gene (6 bases). The V end lost 5 bases, the J end lost 3 bases, and 17 bases lay between the germline ends. This CDR3 contains 16 residues. CDR1 is SGHTA, CDR2 FQGNSA, per germline. CDR3 protein: CASSPGGAGGYNEQFF. CDR3 nucleotide sequence: TGTGCCAGCAGCCCCGGGGGAGCGGGCGGCTACAATGAGCAGTTCTTC.

The rearrangement links TRBV6-6 to TRBJ2-3; D gene uncertain. Germline-derived CDR1 and CDR2 are MNHNY and SVGAGI (reference sequence). V lost 10 bases and J 4 bases, leaving 6 bases between the germline ends. This CDR3 spans 10 amino acids. CDR3 region: CATGSDTQYF. As DNA, the CDR3 is TGTGCCACCGGATCAGATACGCAGTATTTT.

The chain recombines TRBV30 with TRBJ1-2, with 8 bases fitting TRBD1. V was clipped by 4 bases and J by 4 bases; unmatched bases: 8. CDR1 is GTSNPN and CDR2 is SVGIG in the germline V gene (reference sequence). There are 14 residues in the CDR3. CDR3 residues: CAWIPDRVFYGYTF. CDR3 DNA sequence: TGTGCCTGGATTCCGGACAGGGTATTCTATGGCTACACCTTC.

The rearrangement joins TRBV6-6 to TRBJ2-3; D ambiguous. This CDR3 is built from 14 residues. V gave up 0 bases and J gave up 4 bases, with 8 bases separating them. The germline CDR1 and CDR2 sequences are MNHNY and SVGAGI (reference sequence). For the CDR3, the DNA is TGTGCCAGCAGTTACTCGGGAAGGGCAGATACGCAGTATTTT. It specifies CASSYSGRADTQYF.

This clonotype has only one observation. The chain is built from TRBV7-9 and TRBJ2-7; D not resolved. The CDR3 sequence is 14 residues long. In germline, CDR1 is SEHNR, CDR2 FQNEAQ (reference sequence). The germline V and J ends were trimmed by 5 bases and 4 bases, with 15 bases remaining between them. CDR3: CASSHDGPTYEQYF. CDR3 in DNA: TGTGCCAGCAGCCACGACGGGCCGACATACGAGCAGTACTTC.

This chain connects TRBV5-8 to TRBJ1-2, with 9 nucleotides matching TRBD1. Germline trimming cut 4 bases from V and 4 bases from J; bases unmatched to any gene: 11. The CDR3 is 16 residues long. Germline V gene sequence: CDR1 SGHTS, CDR2 YDEGEE. The CDR3 DNA sequence: TGTGCCAGCAGCCCCTGGACAGGGGCGGAGGGCTATGGCTACACCTTC. The encoded protein is CASSPWTGAEGYGYTF.

Only a few counts were recorded for this clonotype. The chain combines TRBV7-9 with TRBJ2-7; 8 positions agree with TRBD2. Per the germline V gene, CDR1 is SEHNR and CDR2 is FQNEAQ (reference sequence). The CDR3 consists of 15 residues. V dropped 5 bases and J dropped 5; count of bases not matched to a gene: 11. CDR3 loop: CASSLVVAGSHEQYF. The CDR3 bases are TGTGCCAGCAGCCTAGTTGTAGCGGGGAGCCACGAGCAGTACTTC. Combining the CDR3 with reference TRBV7-9 and TRBJ2-7 gives the whole variable domain DTGVSQNPRHKITKRGQNVTFRCDPISEHNRLYWYRQTLGQGPEFLTYFQNEAQLEKSRLLSDRFSAERPKGSFSTLEIQRTEQGDSAMYLCASSLVVAGSHEQYFGPGTRLTVT.

The chain recombines TRBV12-3 or TRBV12-4 with TRBJ2-5; perhaps TRBD1 as D (7 bases). CDR3 length: 11 residues. Trimming shortened V by 7 bases and J by 7 bases, and 10 bases separated the two germline ends. The CDR3 loop is CASTQGGTQYF. The CDR3 DNA is TGTGCCAGCACTCAGGGGGGGACCCAGTACTTC.

The rearrangement uses TRBV7-9 and TRBJ1-1; D not certain. Germline V CDR1 and CDR2: SEHNR, FQNEAQ (reference sequence). The CDR3 contains 15 residues. V was cut by 3 bases and J by 1 base, with 12 bases left in between. The CDR3 DNA reads as TGTGCCAGCAGCTTTAGTTCCAGCGCGAACACTGAAGCTTTCTTT. Protein sequence: CASSFSSSANTEAFF.

This clonotype has only a few counts. CDR3 loop: CASSQEWQGTTHF. CDR3 bases: TGTGCCAGCAGCCAAGAATGGCAGGGAACAACACACTTT. This chain joins TRBV3-1 and TRBJ1-6; TRBD1 is a possible D gene (5 bases). The CDR3 consists of 13 residues. Germline V CDR1 and CDR2: LGHDT, YNNKEL (reference sequence). The V gene lost 0 bases and the J gene lost 19 bases, with 16 bases spanning the gap.

This chain links TRBV6-1 with TRBJ2-1, with TRBD2 as a possible D gene (6 bases). V was clipped by 1 base and J by 16 bases, with 17 bases between them. Germline V gene data show CDR1 as MNHNS and CDR2 as SASEGT. CDR3 length: 13 residues. CDR3 DNA: TGTGCCAGCAGTGAAGACCTGGGAGGTAGTGGTTTCTTC. Protein sequence: CASSEDLGGSGFF.

V is TRBV2 and J is TRBJ1-1; D not certain. V lost 3 bases and J lost 1, with 6 bases in between. The CDR3 is made up of 13 amino acids. Germline lookup yields CDR1 SNHLY and CDR2 FYNNEI. The CDR3 coding sequence is TGTGCCAGCAGTGATGAGGGGAACACTGAAGCTTTCTTT. Protein: CASSDEGNTEAFF.

The chain carries TRBV20-1 and TRBJ1-2, with TRBD1 identical over 7 bases. Trimming took 5 bases from V and 5 from J; bases not matched to a gene: 2. This CDR3 has 11 amino acids. Germline V gives CDR1 DFQATT, CDR2 SNEGSKA (reference sequence). CDR3 coding DNA: TGCAGTGCTTCAGGGGGTTATGGCTACACCTTC. Residues: CSASGGYGYTF.

V and J are TRBV29-1 and TRBJ1-4; D unclear. The CDR3 loop spans 12 amino acids. CDR1 is SQVTM and CDR2 is ANQGSEA in the germline V gene. V was trimmed by 7 bases and J by 8 bases, leaving 14 bases between them. DNA for the CDR3: TGCAGCGCAGGAGATACTCGGGAAAAACTGTTTTTT. Residues: CSAGDTREKLFF.

The rearrangement uses TRBV6-5 and TRBJ1-5; D is undetermined. This CDR3 is built from 13 residues. The ends were cut back, 2 bases at V and 4 bases at J, with 6 bases in the middle. Germline V CDR1 and CDR2: MNHEY, SVGAGI. The CDR3 spells CASSYAQNQPQHF. In nucleotides, the CDR3 is TGTGCCAGCAGTTACGCCCAAAATCAGCCCCAGCATTTT.

V and J are TRBV19 and TRBJ2-3, with D possibly TRBD1 on 7 matching bases. Germline V gives CDR1 LNHDA, CDR2 SQIVND (reference sequence). Trimming cost V 5 bases and J 3 bases, with 12 bases left between them. The CDR3 contains 14 residues. The CDR3, as DNA: TGTGCCAGTAGTTTGCGGGACAGAACAGATACGCAGTATTTT. Its translation: CASSLRDRTDTQYF.

The chain couples TRBV6-1 to TRBJ2-5, with a weak D call TRBD1 (5 bases). The CDR3 length is 17 residues. Trimming shortened V by 6 bases and J by 4 bases, and 24 bases separated the two germline ends. In germline, CDR1 is MNHNS, CDR2 SASEGT. The CDR3 here is CASSNGRGQGYRETQYF. The CDR3 nucleotides read TGTGCCAGCAGCAACGGTAGAGGTCAGGGCTATCGAGAGACCCAGTACTTC.

The rearrangement joins TRBV6-5 to TRBJ2-7; D ambiguous. CDR3 length equals 15 residues. CDR1 and CDR2 from the germline V gene are MNHEY and SVGAGI. The V gene lost 0 bases and the J gene lost 2 bases, with 11 bases spanning the gap. For the CDR3, the DNA is TGTGCCAGCAGTTACTCGATCGCGTCCACCTACGAGCAGTACTTC. It specifies CASSYSIASTYEQYF.

The V and J genes are TRBV7-9 and TRBJ2-7; a weak D match, TRBD1 (6 bases). CDR1 and CDR2 from the germline V gene are SEHNR and FQNEAQ (reference sequence). Between the trimmed V and J ends, which lost 5 bases and 6 bases, there was a span of 17 bases. This CDR3 is 14 amino acids long. Written as DNA, the CDR3 is TGTGCCAGCAGCGTTAACCTTTTGGGGGCCGAGCAGTACTTC. It translates to CASSVNLLGAEQYF. The full variable domain, with the rest looked up from reference TRBV7-9 and TRBJ2-7, is DTGVSQNPRHKITKRGQNVTFRCDPISEHNRLYWYRQTLGQGPEFLTYFQNEAQLEKSRLLSDRFSAERPKGSFSTLEIQRTEQGDSAMYLCASSVNLLGAEQYFGPGTRLTVT.

J is TRBJ1-1 and V is TRBV29-1; the D is unclear. Germline CDR1 is SQVTM and CDR2 is ANQGSEA. This CDR3 spans 14 amino acids. The V and J ends lost 3 bases and 0 bases respectively, with 11 bases between them. The CDR3 sequence: CSVEVPAMNTEAFF. The DNA of the CDR3 is TGCAGCGTTGAGGTCCCAGCTATGAACACTGAAGCTTTCTTT.

This chain links TRBV20-1 with TRBJ2-5, with D possibly matching TRBD2 (5 bases). The germline gives CDR1 DFQATT, CDR2 SNEGSKA (reference sequence). V dropped 0 bases and J dropped 2 bases, with 10 bases sitting between them. This CDR3 contains 14 residues. For the CDR3, the DNA is TGCAGTGCTAGAGATGAGGGCCGTCAAGAGACCCAGTACTTC. Protein: CSARDEGRQETQYF.

J is TRBJ1-6 and V is TRBV5-1; D gene unclear. Germline V lookup: CDR1 SGHRS, CDR2 YFSETQ. CDR3 length: 15 amino acids. The germline V and J ends were trimmed by 4 bases and 8 bases, with 16 bases remaining between them. CDR3 sequence: CASSLLGGSDSPLHF. CDR3 coding DNA: TGCGCCAGCAGCCTTCTAGGTGGTTCGGATTCACCCCTCCACTTT.

This rearrangement joins TRBV25-1 to TRBJ2-7; D remains unclear. CDR1 MGHDK and CDR2 SYGVNS come from the germline V gene. Trimming took 4 bases from V and 5 from J, leaving 12 bases between them. The CDR3 is 13 amino acids. CDR3 sequence: CASSGTGHHEQYF. DNA of the CDR3: TGTGCCAGCAGTGGGACCGGGCATCACGAGCAGTACTTC.

The genes are TRBV6-5 and TRBJ2-7; tentative D call: TRBD1 (5 bases). The germline V and J ends were trimmed by 0 bases and 4 bases, with 13 bases remaining between them. This CDR3 is 15 amino acids long. Germline CDR1 reads MNHEY; CDR2 reads SVGAGI. In DNA form, the CDR3 reads TGTGCCAGCAGTTACTCGAATCATGGGGCGTACGAGCAGTACTTC. It yields the protein CASSYSNHGAYEQYF.